This TCR beta chain was sequenced in a study of cytomegalovirus exposure and HLA in healthy donors. This PCR relied on a set of 60 Vbeta primers and 13 Jbeta primers. Assay used: immunoSEQ multiplex PCR; TCRdb lists only in-frame clones, some missing. The sample includes 110,000 or so clones, roughly four fifths of them seen just once. The material sequenced was PBMCs. This sequence originates from a man aged 35-49 years in good health and CMV-seronegative.

This chain's CDR3 is CASSEDRETSNEKLFF. As DNA, the CDR3 is TGCGCCAGCAGTGAAGACAGGGAGACCAGTAATGAAAAACTGTTTTTT. The chain links TRBV10-1 to TRBJ1-4; TRBD1 aligns across 7 bases. Germline trimming cut 3 bases from V and 4 bases from J; bases unmatched to any gene: 8. The CDR3 has 16 amino acids. From germline, CDR1 is WNHNN and CDR2 SYGVQD (reference sequence).